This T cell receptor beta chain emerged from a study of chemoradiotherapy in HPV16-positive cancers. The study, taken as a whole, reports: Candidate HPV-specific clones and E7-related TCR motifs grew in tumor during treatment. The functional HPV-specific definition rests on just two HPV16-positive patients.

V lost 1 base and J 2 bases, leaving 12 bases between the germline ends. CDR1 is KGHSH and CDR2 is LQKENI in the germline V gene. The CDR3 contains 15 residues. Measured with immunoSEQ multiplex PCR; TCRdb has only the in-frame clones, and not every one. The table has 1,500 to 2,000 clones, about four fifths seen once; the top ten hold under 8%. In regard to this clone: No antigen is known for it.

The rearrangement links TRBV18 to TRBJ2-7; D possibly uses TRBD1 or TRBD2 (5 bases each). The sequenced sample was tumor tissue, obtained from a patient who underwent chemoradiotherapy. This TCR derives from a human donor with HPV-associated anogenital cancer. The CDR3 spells CASSPQGTGPYEQYF. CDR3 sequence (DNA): TGTGCCAGCTCACCACAGGGCACGGGGCCCTACGAGCAGTACTTC.